This T cell receptor (beta chain) derives from a study of T-cell reconstitution after alpha-beta-depleted transplantation in children. General study results and limits: Where some patients showed high TCRbeta diversity at day 60, it came from recipient T cells and thymic progenitors that had survived. Where alpha-beta T cells came from about two months after transplant was reportedly several hundred expanded graft clones. T-cell numbers and diversity, one year after transplant, stemmed largely from T cells that were newly produced.

This clonotype was counted many times. As yet, its antigen is unknown. Molecular barcoding with unique molecular identifiers was used for the TCRbeta library. TCRdb processed the PCR reads anew with MiXCR; each CDR3 protein has one entry. The sample records 280,000 or so distinct CDR3 sequences, more than 9% being singletons. This receptor was taken from a male patient between 2 and 10 years old who had a stem cell transplant for chronic granulomatous disease, so the T cells may come from the graft donor. Sequencing was performed on peripheral blood, taken 180 days after TCRalphabeta/CD19-depleted stem cell transplant.

DNA of the CDR3: TGCAGCGGGGAAAGGCTCCAAGAGACCCAGTACTTC. Its protein is CSGERLQETQYF. The chain has TRBV29-1 and TRBJ2-5; D is uncertain. The CDR3 contains 12 residues. Between the trimmed V and J ends, which lost 7 bases and 1 base, there was a span of 10 bases. In germline, CDR1 is SQVTM, CDR2 ANQGSEA.